This TCR beta chain stems from a study of early T cells in non-severe SARS-CoV-2 infection. Study context: Chains were not paired, and sequencing was done on bulk RNA from unsorted whole blood.

Germline V gene data show CDR1 as MDHEN and CDR2 as SYDVKM. With V trimmed by 2 bases and J by 2 bases, 10 bases remained unmatched. This CDR3 is 17 amino acids long. Attachment of unique molecular identifiers was made to individual cDNA molecules. TCRdb re-called the 5' RACE reads through MiXCR, storing one row per CDR3 protein. The sample lists tens of thousands of distinct CDR3 sequences; less than 9.5% were seen once. In this sample, this clonotype turned up many times. V and J are TRBV28 and TRBJ2-3; 7 bases line up with TRBD1. Here the sequenced sample was whole blood, taken at baseline. The sequence was collected from an adult who was a healthcare worker with PCR-confirmed SARS-CoV-2 infection or an uninfected control (not recorded which). CDR3 sequence: CASSLLSDRIITDTQYF. In DNA, the CDR3 is TGTGCCAGCAGTTTACTCTCGGACAGGATCATCACAGATACGCAGTATTTT.